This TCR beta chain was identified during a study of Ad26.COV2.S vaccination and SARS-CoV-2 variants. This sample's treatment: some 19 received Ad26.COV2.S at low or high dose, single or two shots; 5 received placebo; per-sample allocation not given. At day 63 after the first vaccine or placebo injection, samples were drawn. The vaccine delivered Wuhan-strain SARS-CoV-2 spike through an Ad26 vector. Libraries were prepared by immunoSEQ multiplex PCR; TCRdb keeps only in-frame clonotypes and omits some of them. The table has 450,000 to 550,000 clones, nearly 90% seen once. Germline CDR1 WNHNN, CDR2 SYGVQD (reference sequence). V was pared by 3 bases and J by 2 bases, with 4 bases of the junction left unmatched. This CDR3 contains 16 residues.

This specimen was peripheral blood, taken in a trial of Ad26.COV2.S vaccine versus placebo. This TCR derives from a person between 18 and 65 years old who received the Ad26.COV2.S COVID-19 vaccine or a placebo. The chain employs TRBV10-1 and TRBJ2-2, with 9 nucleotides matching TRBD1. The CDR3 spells CASSETGGSNTGELFF. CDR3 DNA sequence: TGCGCCAGCAGTGAAACAGGGGGCAGTAACACCGGGGAGCTGTTTTTT.